Below, 10 T cell receptor beta chains from the same sample are listed, as sequenced in a study of OX40 agonist ivuxolimab in advanced cancers. Sequenced by immunoSEQ multiplex PCR; TCRdb stores in-frame clones only, minus some. In the table there are around 78,000 clones, around 85% of which are singletons. The source material was CD4+ or CD8+ T cells sorted from blood, sampled in a trial of the OX40 agonist ivuxolimab. The receptors stem from an adult with an advanced solid tumor such as melanoma, head and neck, liver or kidney cancer.

V is TRBV5-4 and J is TRBJ2-7; 8 nucleotides agree with TRBD2. Trimming at V came to 5 bases and at J to 5 bases, leaving 12 bases not matched to a gene. The CDR3 totals 15 residues. CDR1 and CDR2 from the germline V gene are SGHNT and YYREEE (reference sequence). The CDR3: CASRRIAGSGDEQYF. DNA for the CDR3: TGTGCCAGCAGGAGAATAGCGGGGTCCGGGGACGAGCAGTACTTC.

The chain combines TRBV6-1 with TRBJ2-3, with 8 nucleotides matching TRBD2. Germline CDR1 MNHNS, CDR2 SASEGT. J was trimmed by 2 bases and V by 5 bases; bases with no gene match: 3. This CDR3 has 14 amino acids. The CDR3 coding sequence is TGTGCCAGCAGTCTAGCGGGCCACACAGATACGCAGTATTTT. Translating gives CASSLAGHTDTQYF.

A single count supports this clone. The same CDR3 can be traced to other DNA sequences in this sample. The rearrangement links TRBV5-1 to TRBJ1-3; no clear D gene. Trimming pared 4 bases from V and 1 base from J, leaving 9 bases between. The CDR3 is 14 residues long. Germline lookup yields CDR1 SGHRS and CDR2 YFSETQ. The DNA of the CDR3 is TGCGCCAGCAGCCTCGGGGTTTCTGGAAACACCATATATTTT. Translated: CASSLGVSGNTIYF.

This clone was counted a few times. The chain combines TRBV6-5 with TRBJ2-2; a possible D gene is TRBD2 (5 bases). The germline V gene encodes CDR1 MNHEY and CDR2 SVGAGI. The CDR3 length is 12 residues. With 4 bases removed from V and 8 bases from J, the gap between germline ends came to 8 bases. The CDR3 loop is CASSFLAGELFF. The CDR3 DNA is TGTGCCAGCAGTTTTTTAGCGGGGGAGCTGTTTTTT.

About this clone itself: The junction and the germline gene differ at one end; a read error may be behind it. This chain uses TRBV6-5 with TRBJ1-1, with D unresolved. Per the germline V gene, CDR1 is MNHEY and CDR2 is SVGAGI. CDR3 size: 12 residues. In nucleotides, the CDR3 is TGTGCCAGCAGTTATCAGAACGCTGAAGCTTTCTTT. This sequence encodes CASSYQNAEAFF.

The rearrangement uses TRBV4-2 and TRBJ1-2, with a tentative D call TRBD1 (5 bases). Trimming removed 0 bases at V and 4 bases at J, with 12 bases between. Per the germline V gene, CDR1 is LGHNA and CDR2 is YNFKEQ. This CDR3 spans 15 amino acids. CDR3 residues: CASSQDRQGGYGYTF. CDR3 in DNA: TGTGCCAGCAGCCAAGATCGGCAGGGTGGCTATGGCTACACCTTC.

The chain joins TRBV11-2 to TRBJ2-1, with TRBD2 matching over 11 bases. CDR3 length: 14 amino acids. J was trimmed by 7 bases and V by 5 bases; bases with no gene match: 4. Germline V CDR1 and CDR2: SGHAT, FQNNGV. The CDR3 here is CASSLGLAANEQFF. The DNA of the CDR3 is TGTGCCAGCAGCCTGGGACTAGCGGCAAATGAGCAGTTCTTC.

V gene TRBV7-2 combines with J gene TRBJ2-5, with D possibly being TRBD1 or TRBD2 (6 bases each). CDR1 is SGHTA and CDR2 is FQGNSA in the germline V gene. The CDR3 totals 14 residues. Trimming took off 5 bases at V and 5 bases at J, with 15 bases between the two ends. This CDR3 is CASSARGGRETQYF. The CDR3 nucleotides are TGTGCCAGCAGCGCCCGTGGGGGGCGGGAGACCCAGTACTTC.

The V and J genes are TRBV23-1 and TRBJ2-4; D gene unclear. TRBV23-1 is recorded as an ORF, its role being uncertain. Between the trimmed V and J ends, which lost 6 bases and 0 bases, there was a span of 15 bases. The CDR3 sequence is 16 residues long. CDR3 amino acids: CASSPGPTLAKNIQYF. CDR3 coding DNA: TGCGCCAGCAGCCCAGGACCCACGCTAGCCAAAAACATTCAGTACTTC.

The rearrangement uses TRBV11-3 and TRBJ2-1, with D perhaps TRBD1 or TRBD2 (6 bases each). Germline loops: CDR1 SGHNT, CDR2 YENEEA. V dropped 2 bases and J dropped 7 bases, with 21 bases sitting between them. This CDR3 is 17 amino acids long. In nucleotides, the CDR3 is TGTGCCAGCAGCTTAAATGGCGGGACACAACCAGGGAATGAGCAGTTCTTC. Protein: CASSLNGGTQPGNEQFF.